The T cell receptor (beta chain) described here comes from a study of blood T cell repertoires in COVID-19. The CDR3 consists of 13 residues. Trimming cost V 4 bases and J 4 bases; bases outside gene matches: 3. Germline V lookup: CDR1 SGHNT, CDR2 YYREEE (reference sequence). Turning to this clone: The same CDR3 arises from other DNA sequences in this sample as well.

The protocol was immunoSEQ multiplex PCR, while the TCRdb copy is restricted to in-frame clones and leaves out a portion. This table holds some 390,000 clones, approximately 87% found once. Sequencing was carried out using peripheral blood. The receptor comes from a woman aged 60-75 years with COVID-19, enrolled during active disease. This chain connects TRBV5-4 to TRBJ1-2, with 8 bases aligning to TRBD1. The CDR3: CASSLDRVYGYTF. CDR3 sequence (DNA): TGTGCCAGCAGCCTGGACAGGGTCTATGGCTACACCTTC.